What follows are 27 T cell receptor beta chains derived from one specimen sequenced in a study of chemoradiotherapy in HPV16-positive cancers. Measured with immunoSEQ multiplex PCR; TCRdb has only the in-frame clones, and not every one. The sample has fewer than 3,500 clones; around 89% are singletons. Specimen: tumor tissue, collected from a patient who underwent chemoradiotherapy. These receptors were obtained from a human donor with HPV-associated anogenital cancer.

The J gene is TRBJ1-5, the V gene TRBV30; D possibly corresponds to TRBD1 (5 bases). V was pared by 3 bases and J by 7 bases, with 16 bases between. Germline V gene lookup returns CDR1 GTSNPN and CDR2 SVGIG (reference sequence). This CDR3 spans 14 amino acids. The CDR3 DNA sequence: TGTGCCTGGAGCGGCCAGGGAATCAGCCAGCCCCAGCATTTT. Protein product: CAWSGQGISQPQHF.

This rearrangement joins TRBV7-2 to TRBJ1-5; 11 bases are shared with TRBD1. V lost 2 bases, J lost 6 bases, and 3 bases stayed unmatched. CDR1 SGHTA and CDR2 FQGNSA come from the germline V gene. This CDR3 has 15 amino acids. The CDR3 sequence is CASSLRTGGRQPQHF. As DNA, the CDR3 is TGTGCCAGCAGCTTAAGGACAGGGGGCCGTCAGCCCCAGCATTTT. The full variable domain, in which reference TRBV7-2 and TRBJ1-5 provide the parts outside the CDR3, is GAGVSQSPSNKVTEKGKDVELRCDPISGHTALYWYRQSLGQGLEFLIYFQGNSAPDKSGLPSDRFSAERTGGSVSTLTIQRTQQEDSAVYLCASSLRTGGRQPQHFGDGTRLSIL.

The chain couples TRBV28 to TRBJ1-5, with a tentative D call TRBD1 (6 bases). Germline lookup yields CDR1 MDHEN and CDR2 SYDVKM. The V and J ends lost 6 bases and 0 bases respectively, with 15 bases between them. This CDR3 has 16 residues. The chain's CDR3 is CASSRYRQVSNQPQHF. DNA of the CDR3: TGTGCCAGCAGCCGCTACAGACAGGTTAGCAATCAGCCCCAGCATTTT.

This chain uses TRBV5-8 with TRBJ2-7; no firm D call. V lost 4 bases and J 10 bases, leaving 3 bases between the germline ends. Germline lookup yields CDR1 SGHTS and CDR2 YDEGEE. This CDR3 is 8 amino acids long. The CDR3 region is CASSPQYF. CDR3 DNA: TGTGCCAGCAGCCCCCAGTACTTC.

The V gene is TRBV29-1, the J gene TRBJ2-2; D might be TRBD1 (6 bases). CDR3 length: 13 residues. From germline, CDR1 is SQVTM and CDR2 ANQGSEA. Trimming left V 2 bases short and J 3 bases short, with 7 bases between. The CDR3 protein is CSVERGYTGELFF. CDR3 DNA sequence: TGCAGCGTTGAAAGGGGGTACACCGGGGAGCTGTTTTTT.

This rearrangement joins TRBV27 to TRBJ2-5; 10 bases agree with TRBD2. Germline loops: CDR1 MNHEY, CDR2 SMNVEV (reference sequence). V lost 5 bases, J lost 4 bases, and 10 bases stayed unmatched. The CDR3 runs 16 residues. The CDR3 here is CASSHGLAGVRETQYF. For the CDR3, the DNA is TGTGCCAGCAGTCACGGGCTAGCGGGAGTTCGAGAGACCCAGTACTTC.

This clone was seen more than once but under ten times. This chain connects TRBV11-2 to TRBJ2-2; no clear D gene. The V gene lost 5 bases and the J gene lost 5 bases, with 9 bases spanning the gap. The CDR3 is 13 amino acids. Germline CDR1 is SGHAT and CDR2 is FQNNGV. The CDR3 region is CASSLGRTGELFF. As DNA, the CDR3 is TGTGCCAGCAGCCTAGGACGTACCGGGGAGCTGTTTTTT.

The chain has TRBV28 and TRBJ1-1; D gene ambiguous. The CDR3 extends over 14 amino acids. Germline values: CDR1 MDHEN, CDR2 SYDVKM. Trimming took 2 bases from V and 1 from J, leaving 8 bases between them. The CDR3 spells CASSLIGKNTEAFF. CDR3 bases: TGTGCCAGCAGTTTAATTGGAAAGAACACTGAAGCTTTCTTT. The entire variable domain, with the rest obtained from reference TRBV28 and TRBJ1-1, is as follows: DVKVTQSSRYLVKRTGEKVFLECVQDMDHENMFWYRQDPGLGLRLIYFSYDVKMKEKGDIPEGYSVSREKKERFSLILESASTNQTSMYLCASSLIGKNTEAFFGQGTRLTVV.

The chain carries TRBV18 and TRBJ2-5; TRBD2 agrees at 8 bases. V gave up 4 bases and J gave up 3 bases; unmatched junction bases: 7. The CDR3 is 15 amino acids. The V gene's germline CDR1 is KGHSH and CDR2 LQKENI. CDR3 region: CASSLWTSQKETQYF. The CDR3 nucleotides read TGTGCCAGCTCACTCTGGACTAGCCAAAAAGAGACCCAGTACTTC.

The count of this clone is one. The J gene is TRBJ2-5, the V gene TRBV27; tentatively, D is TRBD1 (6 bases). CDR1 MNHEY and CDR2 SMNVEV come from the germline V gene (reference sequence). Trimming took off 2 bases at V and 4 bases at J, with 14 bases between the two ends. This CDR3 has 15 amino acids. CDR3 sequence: CASSLVGTRGETQYF. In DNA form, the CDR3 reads TGTGCCAGCAGTTTAGTAGGGACCAGGGGAGAGACCCAGTACTTC.

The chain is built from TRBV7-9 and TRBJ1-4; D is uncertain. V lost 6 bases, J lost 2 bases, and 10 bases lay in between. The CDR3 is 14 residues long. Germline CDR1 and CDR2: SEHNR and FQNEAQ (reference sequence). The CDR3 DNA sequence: TGTGCCAGCAGGGCGGAAGGCACTAATGAAAAACTGTTTTTT. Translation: CASRAEGTNEKLFF.

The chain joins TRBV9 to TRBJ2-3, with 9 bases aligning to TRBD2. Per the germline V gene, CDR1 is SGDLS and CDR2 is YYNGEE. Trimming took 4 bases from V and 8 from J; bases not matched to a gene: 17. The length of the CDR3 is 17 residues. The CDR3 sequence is CASSFQGLAYSQGTQYF. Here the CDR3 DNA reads TGTGCCAGCAGCTTCCAAGGACTAGCGTACTCCCAGGGTACGCAGTATTTT.

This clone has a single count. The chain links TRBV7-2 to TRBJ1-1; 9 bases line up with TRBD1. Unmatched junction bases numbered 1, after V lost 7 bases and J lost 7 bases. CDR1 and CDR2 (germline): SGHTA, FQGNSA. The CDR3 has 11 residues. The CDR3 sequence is CASTTGGEAFF. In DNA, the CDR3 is TGTGCCAGCACGACAGGGGGTGAAGCTTTCTTT.

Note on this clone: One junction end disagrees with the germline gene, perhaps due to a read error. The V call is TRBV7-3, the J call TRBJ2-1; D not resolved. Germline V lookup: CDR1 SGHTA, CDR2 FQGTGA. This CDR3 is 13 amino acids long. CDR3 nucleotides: TGTGCCAGCAGCCCCACCAGTTACAGTGAGCAGTTCTTC. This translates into CASSPTSYSEQFF.

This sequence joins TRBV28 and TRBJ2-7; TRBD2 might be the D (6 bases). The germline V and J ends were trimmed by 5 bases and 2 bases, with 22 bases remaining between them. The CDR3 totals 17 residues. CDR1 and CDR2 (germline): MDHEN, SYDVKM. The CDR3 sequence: CASSPGELSMQPYEQYF. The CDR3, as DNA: TGTGCCAGCAGTCCGGGGGAGCTAAGTATGCAACCCTACGAGCAGTACTTC. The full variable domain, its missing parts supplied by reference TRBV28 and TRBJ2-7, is DVKVTQSSRYLVKRTGEKVFLECVQDMDHENMFWYRQDPGLGLRLIYFSYDVKMKEKGDIPEGYSVSREKKERFSLILESASTNQTSMYLCASSPGELSMQPYEQYFGPGTRLTVT.

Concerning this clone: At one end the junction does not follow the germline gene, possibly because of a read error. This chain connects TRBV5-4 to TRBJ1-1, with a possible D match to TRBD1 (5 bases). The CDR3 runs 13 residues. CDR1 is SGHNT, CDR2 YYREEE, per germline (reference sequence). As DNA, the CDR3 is TGTGCCAGCAGCTTGGAGGGGAACACTGCAGCTTTCTTT. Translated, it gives CASSLEGNTAAFF.

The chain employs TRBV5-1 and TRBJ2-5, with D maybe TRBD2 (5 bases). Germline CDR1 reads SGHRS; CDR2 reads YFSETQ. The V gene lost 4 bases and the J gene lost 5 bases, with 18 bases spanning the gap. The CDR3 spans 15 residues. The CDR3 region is CASSPEIPSGETQYF. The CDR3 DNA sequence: TGCGCCAGCAGCCCTGAGATTCCTTCGGGGGAGACCCAGTACTTC.

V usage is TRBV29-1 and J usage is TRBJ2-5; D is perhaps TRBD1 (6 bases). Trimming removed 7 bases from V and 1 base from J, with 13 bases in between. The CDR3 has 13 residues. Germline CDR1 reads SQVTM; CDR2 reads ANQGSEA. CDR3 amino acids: CSANTGSQETQYF. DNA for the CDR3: TGCAGCGCAAATACAGGGAGCCAAGAGACCCAGTACTTC. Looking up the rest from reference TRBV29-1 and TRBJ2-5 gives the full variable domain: SAVISQKPSRDICQRGTSLTIQCQVDSQVTMMFWYRQQPGQSLTLIATANQGSEATYESGFVIDKFPISRPNLTFSTLTVSNMSPEDSSIYLCSANTGSQETQYFGPGTRLLVL.

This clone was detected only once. CDR3 loop: CSVERQGVETQYF. The CDR3 bases are TGCAGCGTTGAGAGACAGGGGGTAGAGACCCAGTACTTC. The rearrangement links TRBV29-1 to TRBJ2-5, with 9 bases identical to TRBD1. The germline CDR1 and CDR2 sequences are SQVTM and ANQGSEA. The V and J ends lost 3 bases and 4 bases, in that order; junction bases with no gene match: 3. This CDR3 has 13 residues.

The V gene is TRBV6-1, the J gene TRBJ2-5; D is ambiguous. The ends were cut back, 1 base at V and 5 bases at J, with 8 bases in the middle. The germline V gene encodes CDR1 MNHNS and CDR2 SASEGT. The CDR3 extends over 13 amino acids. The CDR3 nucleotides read TGTGCCAGCAGTGAAGTTGACGAGGAGACCCAGTACTTC. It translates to CASSEVDEETQYF.

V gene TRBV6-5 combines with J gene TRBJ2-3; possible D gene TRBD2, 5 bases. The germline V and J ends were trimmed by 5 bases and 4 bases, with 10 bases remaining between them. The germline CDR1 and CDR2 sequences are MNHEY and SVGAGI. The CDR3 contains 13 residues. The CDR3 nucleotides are TGTGCCAGCAGTCCGGGATTCTCAGATACGCAGTATTTT. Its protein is CASSPGFSDTQYF.

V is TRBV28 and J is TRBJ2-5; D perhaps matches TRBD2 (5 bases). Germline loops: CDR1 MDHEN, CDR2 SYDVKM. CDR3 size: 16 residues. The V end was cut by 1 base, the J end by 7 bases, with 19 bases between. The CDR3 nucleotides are TGTGCCAGCAGTTTATCCGGGATTGGCCTCCGTCGGACCCAGTACTTC. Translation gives CASSLSGIGLRRTQYF.

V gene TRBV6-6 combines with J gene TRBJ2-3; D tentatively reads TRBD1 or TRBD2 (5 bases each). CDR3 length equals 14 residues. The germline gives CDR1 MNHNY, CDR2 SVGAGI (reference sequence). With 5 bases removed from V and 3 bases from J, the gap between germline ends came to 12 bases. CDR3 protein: CASSGSGATDTQYF. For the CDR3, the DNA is TGTGCCAGCAGTGGATCCGGGGCGACAGATACGCAGTATTTT.

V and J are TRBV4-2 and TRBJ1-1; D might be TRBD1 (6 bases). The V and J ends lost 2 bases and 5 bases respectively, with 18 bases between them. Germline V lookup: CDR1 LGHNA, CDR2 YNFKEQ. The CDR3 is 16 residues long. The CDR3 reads CASSQLGTNRGTEAFF. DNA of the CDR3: TGTGCCAGCAGCCAATTAGGGACCAATAGGGGGACTGAAGCTTTCTTT.

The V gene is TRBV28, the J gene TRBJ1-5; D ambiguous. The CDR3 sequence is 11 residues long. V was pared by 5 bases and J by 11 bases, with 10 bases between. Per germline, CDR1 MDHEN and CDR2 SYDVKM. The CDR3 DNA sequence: TGTGCCAGCAGTAATACCCTTTCCCAGCATTTT. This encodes CASSNTLSQHF.

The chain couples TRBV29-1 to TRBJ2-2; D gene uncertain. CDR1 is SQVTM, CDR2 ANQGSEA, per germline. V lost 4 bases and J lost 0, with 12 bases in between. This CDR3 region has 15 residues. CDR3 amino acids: CSVGGLMSNTGELFF. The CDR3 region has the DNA TGCAGCGTTGGAGGTCTGATGTCGAACACCGGGGAGCTGTTTTTT.

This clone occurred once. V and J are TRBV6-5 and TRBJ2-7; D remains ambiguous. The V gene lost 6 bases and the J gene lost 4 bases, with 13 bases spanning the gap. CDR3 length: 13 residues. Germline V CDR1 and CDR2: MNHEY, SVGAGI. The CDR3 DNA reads TGTGCCAGCAGCTCAGCGAACCCTTACGAGCAGTACTTC. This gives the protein CASSSANPYEQYF.